The clone carrying this TCR beta chain was seen more than once but under ten times. The antigen is not known. Primers for the PCR totalled 60 Vbeta and 13 Jbeta. This table comes from immunoSEQ multiplex PCR, and its TCRdb copy is limited to in-frame clones, with some not included. The sample shows over 150,000 clones, 77% of them seen only once. This entry is derived from a study of cytomegalovirus exposure and HLA in healthy donors. The wider study: The study placed 70% to 85% of its roughly 400 genotyped donors in the Caucasian-associated ancestry cluster. Broader study findings: Reports indicated that the classifier achieved high specificity and sensitivity in diagnosing cytomegalovirus status.

The CDR3 extends over 14 amino acids. V lost 6 bases, J lost 4 bases, and 6 bases stayed unmatched. Germline lookup yields CDR1 MNHEY and CDR2 SVGAGI. The genes are TRBV6-5 and TRBJ1-1; 9 positions match TRBD1. The origin of this receptor is a woman aged 30 to 39 in good health and CMV-seropositive. Sequencing was carried out using PBMCs. The CDR3 region is CASSYLTGGTEAFF. CDR3 DNA sequence: TGTGCCAGCAGCTATTTGACAGGGGGCACTGAAGCTTTCTTT.